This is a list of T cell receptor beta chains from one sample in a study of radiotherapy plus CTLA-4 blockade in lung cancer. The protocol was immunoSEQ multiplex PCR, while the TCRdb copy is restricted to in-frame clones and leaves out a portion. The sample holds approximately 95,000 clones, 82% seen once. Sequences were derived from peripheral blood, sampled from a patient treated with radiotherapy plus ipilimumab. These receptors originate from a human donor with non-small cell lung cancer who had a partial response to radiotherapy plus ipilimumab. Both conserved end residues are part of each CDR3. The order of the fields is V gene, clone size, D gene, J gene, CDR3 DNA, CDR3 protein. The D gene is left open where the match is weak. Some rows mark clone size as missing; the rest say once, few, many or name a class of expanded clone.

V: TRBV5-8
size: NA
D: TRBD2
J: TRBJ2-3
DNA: TGTGCCAGCAGCGCAAGCGGGAGGGCGGCAGATACGCAGTATTTT
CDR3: CASSASGRAADTQYF

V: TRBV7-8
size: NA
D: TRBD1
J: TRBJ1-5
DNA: TGTGCCAGCAGCTTACAGGGCACAGGGGGCAATCAGCCCCAGCATTTT
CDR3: CASSLQGTGGNQPQHF

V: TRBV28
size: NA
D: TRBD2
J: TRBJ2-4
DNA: TGTGCCAGCACTACCGCGCGGGGGTCCGGGAACATTCAGTACTTC
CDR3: CASTTARGSGNIQYF

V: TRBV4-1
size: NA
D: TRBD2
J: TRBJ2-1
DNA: TGCGCCAGCAGTCGTAGCGGGAGTGAGTACAATGAGCAGTTCTTC
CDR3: CASSRSGSEYNEQFF

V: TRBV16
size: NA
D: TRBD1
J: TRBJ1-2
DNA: TGTGCCAGCAGAGGGGACAGGGGCGTTGATGGCTACACCTTC
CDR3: CASRGDRGVDGYTF

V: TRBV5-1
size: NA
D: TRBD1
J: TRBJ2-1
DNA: TGCGCCAGCAGCTTTTGGACAGGTACACCCCATGAGCAGTTCTTC
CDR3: CASSFWTGTPHEQFF

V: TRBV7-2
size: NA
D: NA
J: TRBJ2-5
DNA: TGTGCCAGCAGCCCGGGACTGCAAGAGACCCAGTACTTC
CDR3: CASSPGLQETQYF

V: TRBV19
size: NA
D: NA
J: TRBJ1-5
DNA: TGTGCCAGTAGTGAGCAGGGTGGTCAGCCCCAGCATTTT
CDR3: CASSEQGGQPQHF

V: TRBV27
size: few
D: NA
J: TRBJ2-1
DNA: TGTGCCAGCAGTCCCCCCCGCTACCTCGGTCATGAGCAGTTCTTC
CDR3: CASSPPRYLGHEQFF

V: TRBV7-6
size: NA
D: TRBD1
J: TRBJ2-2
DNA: TGTGCCAGCAGCTTAGCGAGGTCAGGGGGCACCGGGGAGCTGTTTTTT
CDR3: CASSLARSGGTGELFF

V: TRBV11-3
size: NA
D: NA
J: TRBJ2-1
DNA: TGTGCCAGCAGCCAGAAAGCGGAGCCCTCCTACAATGAGCAGTTCTTC
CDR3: CASSQKAEPSYNEQFF

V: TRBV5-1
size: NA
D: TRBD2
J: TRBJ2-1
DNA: TGCGCCAGCAGCTCAGGACTAGCCTCCTACAATGAGCAGTTCTTC
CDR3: CASSSGLASYNEQFF

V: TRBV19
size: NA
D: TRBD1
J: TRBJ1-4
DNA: TGTGCCAGTAGTGCGGACAGGGTAGAGAAAAAACTGTTTTTT
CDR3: CASSADRVEKKLFF

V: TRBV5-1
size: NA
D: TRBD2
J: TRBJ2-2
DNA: TGCGCCACCAGACTAGCGAGGGCCGTGTCGAACACCGGGGAGCTGCTTTTT
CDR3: CATRLARAVSNTGELLF

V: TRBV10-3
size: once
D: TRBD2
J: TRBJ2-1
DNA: TGTGCCATCAGTGAGTCGAGACTAGCGGGAGACGGTGAGCAGTTCTTC
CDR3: CAISESRLAGDGEQFF

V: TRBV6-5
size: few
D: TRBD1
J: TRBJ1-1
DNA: TGTGCCAGCAGTTACTCAGACAGGGGGCACACTGAAGCTTTCTTT
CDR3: CASSYSDRGHTEAFF